This T cell receptor beta chain was found in a study of blood T cell repertoires in COVID-19. Study-wide background: The United States, Italy and Spain supplied acute and convalescent COVID-19 samples. T cells, B-cell-depleted T cells, or PBMCs provided the cDNA or gDNA that served as material.

Germline V gene sequence: CDR1 SGHDT, CDR2 YYEEEE. With 5 bases removed from V and 6 bases from J, the gap between germline ends came to 12 bases. The CDR3 extends over 14 amino acids. Original methodology: Reference gene primer amplification in the assay estimated nucleated cell counts. Sequencing used immunoSEQ multiplex PCR; TCRdb keeps in-frame clones, though not all of them. D and trimming were read from the DNA, whereas the V and J calls and clone size are those reported in that table. The sample contains approximately 150,000 clones, about 88% of which appear only once. This TCR was sampled from a man aged 60 to 75 with active or convalescent COVID-19. Source material: peripheral blood. V usage is TRBV5-6 and J usage is TRBJ1-6, with a tentative D call TRBD1 (6 bases). Here the CDR3 reads CASSQGHLNSPLHF. CDR3 DNA sequence: TGTGCCAGCAGTCAGGGACATCTTAATTCACCCCTCCACTTT.